The rows below give T cell receptor beta chains drawn from one sample of a study of T-cell memory formation after mild COVID-19. TCRdb reprocessed the 5' RACE reads with MiXCR, giving one entry per CDR3 protein. The table lists 200,000 to 250,000 distinct CDR3 sequences, 8% to 9.5% of them singletons, with roughly 21% in the top ten. The source material was PBMCs or a T cell subset sorted from them (not recorded which). The source is a man in his late teens or twenties who had mild COVID-19 (a few samples of this study predate the infection). Cell type and time point are not known. CDR3s include the opening cysteine and the closing phenylalanine or tryptophan. The D gene is left open where the match is weak. Only part of the rows carry a size: once, few, many, or a class if the clone is expanded.

d_gene: NA; j_gene: TRBJ2-1; v_gene: TRBV29-1; abundance: NA; CDR3nt: TGCAGCGTACCCCGGGACACCTCGGGTGAGCAGTTCTTC; CDR3aa: CSVPRDTSGEQFF
d_gene: NA; j_gene: TRBJ2-7; v_gene: TRBV5-1; abundance: few; CDR3nt: TGCGCCAGCAGCGAAACACAAAACTACGAGCAGTACTTC; CDR3aa: CASSETQNYEQYF
d_gene: NA; j_gene: TRBJ2-1; v_gene: TRBV9; abundance: many; CDR3nt: TGTGCCAGCAGCGTAGCCCCAGGGGTGGATGAGCAGTTCTTC; CDR3aa: CASSVAPGVDEQFF
d_gene: TRBD2; j_gene: TRBJ2-5; v_gene: TRBV15; abundance: few; CDR3nt: TGTGCCACCAGCAACACACTAGCGGGCGGCCATTTCGGAGAGACCCAGTACTTC; CDR3aa: CATSNTLAGGHFGETQYF
d_gene: TRBD1; j_gene: TRBJ1-2; v_gene: TRBV3-1; abundance: NA; CDR3nt: TGTGCCAGCAGCCTTCGACAGGGACCTAACTATGGCTACACCTTC; CDR3aa: CASSLRQGPNYGYTF
d_gene: TRBD2; j_gene: TRBJ2-7; v_gene: TRBV12-3/TRBV12-4; abundance: NA; CDR3nt: TGTGCCAGCAGTCCGTTGACTAGCGGGGGGCTGGGGCAGTACTTC; CDR3aa: CASSPLTSGGLGQYF
d_gene: TRBD2; j_gene: TRBJ2-2; v_gene: TRBV5-6; abundance: NA; CDR3nt: TGTGCCAGCGGCGATAGCGGGGGGCCCGCGAACACCGGGGAGCTGTTTTTT; CDR3aa: CASGDSGGPANTGELFF
d_gene: NA; j_gene: TRBJ1-1; v_gene: TRBV4-3; abundance: few; CDR3nt: TGCGCCAGCAGCCAAGACCCGGGCAGGCTCGGCACTGAAGCTTTCTTT; CDR3aa: CASSQDPGRLGTEAFF
d_gene: NA; j_gene: TRBJ2-3; v_gene: TRBV24-1; abundance: NA; CDR3nt: TGTGCCACCAGTGATACCCCGGGCGGGGATACGCAGTATTTT; CDR3aa: CATSDTPGGDTQYF
d_gene: NA; j_gene: TRBJ2-7; v_gene: TRBV6-5; abundance: NA; CDR3nt: TGTGCCAGCAGTTATCGGACAAACTACGAGCAGTACTTC; CDR3aa: CASSYRTNYEQYF
d_gene: TRBD2; j_gene: TRBJ2-2; v_gene: TRBV5-1; abundance: many; CDR3nt: TGCGCCAGCAGCCCCGGGACTAGCGGGGGCCCGAACACCGGGGAGCTGTTTTTT; CDR3aa: CASSPGTSGGPNTGELFF
d_gene: NA; j_gene: TRBJ1-2; v_gene: TRBV19; abundance: few; CDR3nt: TGTGCCAGCGTGCGGGCAGGGAATCGTCCCTACACCTTC; CDR3aa: CASVRAGNRPYTF
d_gene: NA; j_gene: TRBJ2-6; v_gene: TRBV5-5; abundance: few; CDR3nt: TGTGCCACCGCCGACAGATCTGGGGCCAACGTCCTGACTTTC; CDR3aa: CATADRSGANVLTF
d_gene: TRBD1; j_gene: TRBJ1-6; v_gene: TRBV6-5; abundance: few; CDR3nt: TGTGCCAGCAGTTACTCCGGGACAGGGGATTCACCCCTCCACTTT; CDR3aa: CASSYSGTGDSPLHF
d_gene: TRBD2; j_gene: TRBJ2-3; v_gene: TRBV5-1; abundance: NA; CDR3nt: TGCGCCAGCAGCTTGGGTCGGGGGGGCCGAGATACGCAGTATTTT; CDR3aa: CASSLGRGGRDTQYF
d_gene: NA; j_gene: TRBJ2-1; v_gene: TRBV6-2/TRBV6-3; abundance: NA; CDR3nt: TGTGCCAGCAGTCGAGGGGTACACTCCTACAATGAGCAGTTCTTC; CDR3aa: CASSRGVHSYNEQFF
d_gene: NA; j_gene: TRBJ2-6; v_gene: TRBV5-6; abundance: many; CDR3nt: TGTGCCAGCAGCCTGGGACTGTCAGGGGCCAACGTCCTGACTTTC; CDR3aa: CASSLGLSGANVLTF
d_gene: NA; j_gene: TRBJ1-5; v_gene: TRBV27; abundance: many; CDR3nt: TGTGCCAGCAGTTTGGGCGGAACAAATCAGCCCCAGCATTTT; CDR3aa: CASSLGGTNQPQHF
d_gene: NA; j_gene: TRBJ1-5; v_gene: TRBV7-6; abundance: NA; CDR3nt: TGTGCCAGCAGCTTACGCGGACACCGTAGCAATCAGCCCCAGCATTTT; CDR3aa: CASSLRGHRSNQPQHF
d_gene: NA; j_gene: TRBJ1-4; v_gene: TRBV5-5; abundance: few; CDR3nt: TGTGCCAGCAGCGCGACCGGGCCCCACACCCCTAATGAAAAACTGTTTTTT; CDR3aa: CASSATGPHTPNEKLFF
d_gene: TRBD1; j_gene: TRBJ1-2; v_gene: TRBV5-1; abundance: few; CDR3nt: TGCGCCAGCAGCTTGGAACAGGGGGATGGCTACACCTTC; CDR3aa: CASSLEQGDGYTF
d_gene: TRBD2; j_gene: TRBJ2-3; v_gene: TRBV29-1; abundance: NA; CDR3nt: TGCAGCGTTGTTAGCGGGAGAAGCACAGATACGCAGTATTTT; CDR3aa: CSVVSGRSTDTQYF
d_gene: NA; j_gene: TRBJ2-7; v_gene: TRBV7-9; abundance: NA; CDR3nt: TGTGCCAGCAGCTTAGGTATTCAGGGGTCCTACGAGCAGTACTTC; CDR3aa: CASSLGIQGSYEQYF
d_gene: TRBD2; j_gene: TRBJ2-1; v_gene: TRBV4-3; abundance: few; CDR3nt: TGCGCCAGCAGCCTCCCGGGACTAGCGGGGGGGCTCGGCCTTTCTGAGCAGTTCTTC; CDR3aa: CASSLPGLAGGLGLSEQFF
d_gene: NA; j_gene: TRBJ1-1; v_gene: TRBV19; abundance: few; CDR3nt: TGTGCCAGCCAGATGAACACTGAAGCTTTCTTT; CDR3aa: CASQMNTEAFF
d_gene: NA; j_gene: TRBJ1-1; v_gene: TRBV5-1; abundance: few; CDR3nt: TGCGCCAGCAAATTTGGGGCAGAAAGCGGCACTGAAGCTTTCTTT; CDR3aa: CASKFGAESGTEAFF
d_gene: NA; j_gene: TRBJ1-3; v_gene: TRBV4-2; abundance: NA; CDR3nt: TGTGCCAGCAGCCAAGAAAGGGGAGCGGGAAACACCATATATTTT; CDR3aa: CASSQERGAGNTIYF
d_gene: TRBD1; j_gene: TRBJ1-4; v_gene: TRBV18; abundance: NA; CDR3nt: TGTGCCAGCCAACTTGACAGGGCTGAAAAACTGTTTTTT; CDR3aa: CASQLDRAEKLFF
d_gene: NA; j_gene: TRBJ1-2; v_gene: TRBV6-5; abundance: NA; CDR3nt: TGTGCCAGCAGTCCACAGGGCCTAGCTAACTATGGCTACACCTTC; CDR3aa: CASSPQGLANYGYTF
d_gene: NA; j_gene: TRBJ1-4; v_gene: TRBV10-2; abundance: few; CDR3nt: TGCGCCAGCAGTCCCCCGGGGCCTAATGAAAAACTGTTTTTT; CDR3aa: CASSPPGPNEKLFF
d_gene: NA; j_gene: TRBJ2-5; v_gene: TRBV7-9; abundance: NA; CDR3nt: TGTGCCAGCAGACCCCCGGGGGAAGAGACCCAGTACTTC; CDR3aa: CASRPPGEETQYF
d_gene: NA; j_gene: TRBJ2-7; v_gene: TRBV9; abundance: many; CDR3nt: TGTGCCAGCAGCGAGGCAGGCGCCTCCTACGAGCAGTACTTC; CDR3aa: CASSEAGASYEQYF
d_gene: NA; j_gene: TRBJ1-2; v_gene: TRBV12-3/TRBV12-4; abundance: few; CDR3nt: TGTGCCAGCACCTCCCTAGGCGATGGCTACACCTTC; CDR3aa: CASTSLGDGYTF
d_gene: NA; j_gene: TRBJ2-5; v_gene: TRBV6-2/TRBV6-3; abundance: NA; CDR3nt: TGTGCCAGCAGTTACCCCGGAGAGACCCAGTACTTC; CDR3aa: CASSYPGETQYF
d_gene: NA; j_gene: TRBJ1-6; v_gene: TRBV20-1; abundance: NA; CDR3nt: TGCAGTGCTGCCGACAGTCTAAGCTCCTATAATTCACCCCTCCACTTT; CDR3aa: CSAADSLSSYNSPLHF
d_gene: NA; j_gene: TRBJ1-1; v_gene: TRBV5-1; abundance: few; CDR3nt: TGCGCCAGCAGCCTCCGACCTATTGCCGTGAACACTGAAGCTTTCTTT; CDR3aa: CASSLRPIAVNTEAFF
d_gene: NA; j_gene: TRBJ2-3; v_gene: TRBV7-2; abundance: many; CDR3nt: TGCGCCAGCAGCTTGGCGGCAGGGGGCACAGATACGCAGTATTTT; CDR3aa: CASSLAAGGTDTQYF
d_gene: NA; j_gene: TRBJ1-2; v_gene: TRBV23-1; abundance: NA; CDR3nt: TGCGCCAGCAGTCAATCGAGGGCAGGCGAAGGTGGCTACACCTTC; CDR3aa: CASSQSRAGEGGYTF
d_gene: TRBD2; j_gene: TRBJ2-1; v_gene: TRBV28; abundance: few; CDR3nt: TGTGCCAGCAGATTCAGACTAGCGGGGTACAATGAGCAGTTCTTC; CDR3aa: CASRFRLAGYNEQFF
d_gene: NA; j_gene: TRBJ2-7; v_gene: TRBV12-3/TRBV12-4; abundance: NA; CDR3nt: TGTGCCAGCAGCCCACAGGGCGCTTCCGTCGAGCAGTACTTC; CDR3aa: CASSPQGASVEQYF
d_gene: TRBD2; j_gene: TRBJ2-5; v_gene: TRBV7-2; abundance: NA; CDR3nt: TGTGCCAGCAGCTTAGGCGTGAATAGCGGGGGGGCGGCCCAGTACTTC; CDR3aa: CASSLGVNSGGAAQYF
d_gene: NA; j_gene: TRBJ1-2; v_gene: TRBV21-1; abundance: NA; CDR3nt: TGTGCCAGCAGCAAAGGAAAAAGGGGGGGCTATGGCTACACCTTC; CDR3aa: CASSKGKRGGYGYTF
d_gene: NA; j_gene: TRBJ2-2; v_gene: TRBV12-3/TRBV12-4; abundance: many; CDR3nt: TGTGCCAGCAGCCTGACCCCGAACACCGGGGAGCTGTTTTTT; CDR3aa: CASSLTPNTGELFF
d_gene: NA; j_gene: TRBJ2-5; v_gene: TRBV7-2; abundance: many; CDR3nt: TGTGCCAGCAGCTTAGTGGTGGCAGGGCAAGAGACCCAGTACTTC; CDR3aa: CASSLVVAGQETQYF
d_gene: NA; j_gene: TRBJ1-5; v_gene: TRBV7-2; abundance: NA; CDR3nt: TGTGCCAGCAGCTTTACAAGGAATCAGCCCCAGCATTTT; CDR3aa: CASSFTRNQPQHF
d_gene: NA; j_gene: TRBJ1-4; v_gene: TRBV7-2; abundance: few; CDR3nt: TGTGCCAGCAGCAAGGAAGCTAATGAAAAACTGTTTTTT; CDR3aa: CASSKEANEKLFF
d_gene: NA; j_gene: TRBJ1-6; v_gene: TRBV7-3; abundance: many; CDR3nt: TGTGCCAGCAGCCTACGACAGAGGTCACCCCTCCACTTT; CDR3aa: CASSLRQRSPLHF
d_gene: TRBD1; j_gene: TRBJ1-1; v_gene: TRBV29-1; abundance: NA; CDR3nt: TGCAGCGTGACAGGGGGTTACACTGAAGCTTTCTTT; CDR3aa: CSVTGGYTEAFF